The 19 T cell receptor beta chains reported below all come from one sample, sequenced in a study of cytomegalovirus exposure and HLA in healthy donors. With 60 Vbeta and 13 Jbeta primers, the PCR was carried out. Profiled with immunoSEQ multiplex PCR; TCRdb holds only in-frame clones, not every one. Of under 200,000 clones in the sample, around 84% were seen once. Material for sequencing was PBMCs. All receptors derive from a man in his late teens or twenties in good health and CMV-seronegative.

V and J are TRBV5-4 and TRBJ2-3, with a tentative D call TRBD2 (5 bases). The CDR3 has 13 amino acids. Trimming shortened V by 4 bases and J by 3 bases, and 9 bases separated the two germline ends. The germline CDR1 and CDR2 sequences are SGHNT and YYREEE (reference sequence). The CDR3 is CASSPDSTDTQYF. DNA of the CDR3: TGTGCCAGCAGCCCGGACTCGACAGATACGCAGTATTTT.

CDR3 in DNA: TGTGCCTGGAGTGTAACACAGGGGAAATCACCCCTCCACTTT. Its translation: CAWSVTQGKSPLHF. The chain is built from TRBV30 and TRBJ1-6, with TRBD1 matching 7 bases. Trimming at V came to 0 bases and at J to 10 bases, leaving 6 bases not matched to a gene. CDR3 length: 14 amino acids. Germline CDR1 and CDR2: GTSNPN and SVGIG (reference sequence).

This clone was found a few times. The CDR3 DNA follows: TGTGCCAGCAGCTTGGGTGGGGACAGAATGGGCACGACCTATGGCTACACCTTC. It yields the protein CASSLGGDRMGTTYGYTF. The J gene is TRBJ1-2, the V gene TRBV5-4; 7 bases are shared with TRBD1. The CDR3 spans 18 residues. Germline lookup yields CDR1 SGHNT and CDR2 YYREEE (reference sequence). The trim removed 0 bases at V and 4 bases at J, leaving 15 bases unmatched.

The chain combines TRBV7-6 with TRBJ2-2, with a possible D match to TRBD1 (6 bases). There are 22 residues in the CDR3. Trimming cost V 1 base and J 0 bases, with 27 bases left between them. Germline V gene data show CDR1 as SGHVS and CDR2 as FNYEAQ. Written as DNA, the CDR3 is TGTGCCAGCAGCTTAGGCTTGGGGGCCACACAAACCCTGTTCGCGAACACCGGGGAGCTGTTTTTT. Protein: CASSLGLGATQTLFANTGELFF.

The V call is TRBV6-5, the J call TRBJ2-3; the match to TRBD2 covers 11 bases. Trimming took 6 bases from V and 2 from J; bases not matched to a gene: 4. The CDR3 is 15 amino acids. The germline gives CDR1 MNHEY, CDR2 SVGAGI. CDR3 in DNA: TGTGCCAGCAGCTTTAGCGGGGGGGCCACAGATACGCAGTATTTT. Its translation: CASSFSGGATDTQYF.

The rearrangement links TRBV5-5 to TRBJ1-2, with unresolved D. Trimming stripped 3 bases from V and 8 bases from J, with 17 bases between. This CDR3 is built from 14 residues. Germline lookup yields CDR1 SGHKS and CDR2 YYEKEE (reference sequence). In DNA, the CDR3 is TGTGCCAGCAGCTCCCAAGGGTATTCGGGAGGCTACACCTTC. The encoded protein is CASSSQGYSGGYTF.

This chain joins TRBV6-6 and TRBJ2-7; the D gene is possibly TRBD1 (6 bases). CDR3 length equals 14 residues. The V end was cut by 5 bases, the J end by 0 bases, with 11 bases between. The germline V gene encodes CDR1 MNHNY and CDR2 SVGAGI (reference sequence). The CDR3: CASSTGTSSYEQYF. In DNA, the CDR3 is TGTGCCAGCAGTACCGGGACATCCTCCTACGAGCAGTACTTC.

This chain connects TRBV5-5 to TRBJ2-2; 10 bases are a match to TRBD1. Trimming took 3 bases from V and 9 from J; bases not matched to a gene: 8. Germline V gene lookup returns CDR1 SGHKS and CDR2 YYEKEE (reference sequence). The CDR3 is 15 residues long. The DNA for the CDR3 is TGTGCCAGCAGCTCCACTCCGGGACAGGGGCGGGAGCTGTTTTTT. Its protein product is CASSSTPGQGRELFF.

V gene TRBV5-5 combines with J gene TRBJ1-2, with a possible D match to TRBD1 (6 bases). Germline-derived CDR1 and CDR2 are SGHKS and YYEKEE (reference sequence). V lost 1 base to trimming and J lost 4 bases, with 14 bases between them. The length of the CDR3 is 15 residues. CDR3 in amino acids: CASSLTGSPLYGYTF. Written as DNA, the CDR3 is TGTGCCAGCAGCTTGACAGGGAGCCCCCTCTATGGCTACACCTTC. The full variable domain, its missing parts supplied by reference TRBV5-5 and TRBJ1-2, is DAGVTQSPTHLIKTRGQQVTLRCSPISGHKSVSWYQQVLGQGPQFIFQYYEKEERGRGNFPDRFSARQFPNYSSELNVNALLLGDSALYLCASSLTGSPLYGYTFGSGTRLTVV.

This sequence joins TRBV29-1 and TRBJ1-4; perhaps TRBD1 as D (5 bases). This CDR3 contains 12 residues. Trimming stripped 7 bases from V and 7 bases from J, with 13 bases between. Germline V gene data show CDR1 as SQVTM and CDR2 as ANQGSEA. CDR3 in amino acids: CSGGGAGEKLFF. CDR3 nucleotide sequence: TGCAGCGGGGGGGGAGCCGGTGAAAAACTGTTTTTT.

This sequence joins TRBV12-5 and TRBJ2-6; D not resolved. The CDR3 has 15 residues. CDR1 LGHNT and CDR2 FRNRAP come from the germline V gene. V lost 5 bases and J lost 0, with 8 bases in between. In nucleotides, the CDR3 is TGTGCTAGTGGTCCCCGGAGCTCTGGGGCCAACGTCCTGACTTTC. It translates to CASGPRSSGANVLTF.

The chain's CDR3 is CASSWGGNYNEQFF. The CDR3 DNA reads as TGTGCCAGCAGCTGGGGGGGAAACTACAATGAGCAGTTCTTC. V gene TRBV7-9 combines with J gene TRBJ2-1; 7 bases agree with TRBD2. There are 14 residues in the CDR3. With 4 bases clipped from V and 3 bases from J, the junction kept 3 bases outside the gene matches. CDR1 SEHNR and CDR2 FQNEAQ come from the germline V gene (reference sequence).

J is TRBJ1-6 and V is TRBV7-3; a weak D match, TRBD1 (5 bases). Per germline, CDR1 SGHTA and CDR2 FQGTGA. The CDR3 consists of 13 residues. Trimming removed 4 bases at V and 13 bases at J, with 14 bases between. In nucleotides, the CDR3 is TGTGCCAGCAGCTCGGGCGGGGGGAGGCCCCTCCACTTT. Translated, it gives CASSSGGGRPLHF. The full variable domain, completed using reference TRBV7-3 and TRBJ1-6, is GAGVSQTPSNKVTEKGKYVELRCDPISGHTALYWYRQSLGQGPEFLIYFQGTGAADDSGLPNDRFFAVRPEGSVSTLKIQRTERGDSAVYLCASSSGGGRPLHFGNGTRLTVT.

J is TRBJ1-4 and V is TRBV9; no clear D. CDR1 SGDLS and CDR2 YYNGEE come from the germline V gene. Deletions cut 0 bases from V and 7 bases from J, with 7 bases between. There are 13 residues in the CDR3. This chain's CDR3 is CASSVGQSEKLFF. The CDR3 coding sequence is TGTGCCAGCAGCGTAGGGCAAAGTGAAAAACTGTTTTTT.

The V and J genes are TRBV5-5 and TRBJ1-3; no clear D gene. The V gene's germline CDR1 is SGHKS and CDR2 YYEKEE (reference sequence). Trimming stripped 0 bases from V and 0 bases from J, with 4 bases between. This CDR3 has 14 amino acids. CDR3 in DNA: TGTGCCAGCAGCTTGGCCCGCTCTGGAAACACCATATATTTT. As protein: CASSLARSGNTIYF.

The chain carries TRBV11-2 and TRBJ1-2; D unresolved. The CDR3 runs 14 residues. Germline CDR1 and CDR2: SGHAT and FQNNGV. The V end lost 1 base, the J end lost 6 bases, and 12 bases lay between the germline ends. The CDR3 DNA follows: TGTGCCAGCAGCTTAGGGCAGGCTACCCATGGCTACACCTTC. Its translation: CASSLGQATHGYTF.

The rearrangement uses TRBV21-1 and TRBJ2-5; TRBD1 reflects the table's D call only, with no check against the DNA. TRBV21-1 is a pseudogene locus. The CDR3 length is 16 residues. The CDR3 DNA is TGTGCCAGCAGCAAAAGGGCCAAACGAAGGGGGGAGACCCAGTACTTC. Translation: CASSKRAKRRGETQYF.

The rearrangement links TRBV18 to TRBJ1-2, with TRBD1 matching over 9 bases. Germline lookup yields CDR1 KGHSH and CDR2 LQKENI. This CDR3 spans 16 amino acids. V shed 5 bases, J shed 1 base, and the junction held 8 bases outside the gene matches. CDR3 in DNA: TGTGCCAGCTCATCATATTGGACAGGGGATAACTATGGCTACACCTTC. Its protein is CASSSYWTGDNYGYTF.

V is TRBV4-1 and J is TRBJ1-2; D may be TRBD1 (5 bases). Deletions cut 1 base from V and 4 bases from J, with 10 bases between. Germline values: CDR1 MGHRA, CDR2 YSYEKL. The CDR3 runs to 14 residues. The CDR3 protein is CASSQVGQSYGYTF. The DNA for the CDR3 is TGCGCCAGCAGCCAAGTGGGGCAGAGCTATGGCTACACCTTC.